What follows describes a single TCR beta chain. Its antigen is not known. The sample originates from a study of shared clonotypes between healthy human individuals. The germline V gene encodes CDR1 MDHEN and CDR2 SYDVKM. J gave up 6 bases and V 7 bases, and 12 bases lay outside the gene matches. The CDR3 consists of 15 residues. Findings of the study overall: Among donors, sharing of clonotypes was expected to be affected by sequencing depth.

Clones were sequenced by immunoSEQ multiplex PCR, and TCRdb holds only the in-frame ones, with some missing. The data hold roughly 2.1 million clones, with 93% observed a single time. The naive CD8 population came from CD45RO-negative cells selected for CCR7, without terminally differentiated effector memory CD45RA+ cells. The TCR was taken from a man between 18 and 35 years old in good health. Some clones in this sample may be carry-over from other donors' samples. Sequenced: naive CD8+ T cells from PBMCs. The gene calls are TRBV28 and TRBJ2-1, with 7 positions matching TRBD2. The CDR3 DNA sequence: TGTGCCAGCATCCCCGCGGGGGATTGGACCAATGAGCAGTTCTTC. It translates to CASIPAGDWTNEQFF. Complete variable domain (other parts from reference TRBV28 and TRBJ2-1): DVKVTQSSRYLVKRTGEKVFLECVQDMDHENMFWYRQDPGLGLRLIYFSYDVKMKEKGDIPEGYSVSREKKERFSLILESASTNQTSMYLCASIPAGDWTNEQFFGPGTRLTVL.